This T cell receptor beta chain came from a study of blood T cell repertoires in COVID-19 (TCRdb year 2020). Concerning the study at large: Samples covering the acute and convalescent phases of COVID-19 were provided by collaborators in the United States, Italy and Spain. The material from the prospective study consisted of cDNA or gDNA derived from T cells, B-cell-depleted T cells, or PBMCs. Deeply sampled blood TCRbeta repertoires from subjects exposed to, actively infected with, or recovered from COVID-19 were included in the dataset. A freely available public database, intended as a resource for researchers studying the immune response to SARS-CoV-2, is where the repertoires were released. The samples were drawn from the first 160 participants of the ongoing ImmuneRACE study and from about 1,200 subjects provided by 6 global collaborators. A de-identified subject ID, COVID-19 status, age in years and sex were almost always included in the sample metadata. Where available, HLA class I and class II types were taken from metadata supplied by the sample provider and were not determined by assay-based typing.

The germline V gene encodes CDR1 LGHDT and CDR2 YNNKEL (reference sequence). Inclusive of the bounding cysteine and phenylalanine, the CDR3 is 15 residues long. Only the CDR3 part of the read is kept: 45 bases, read in frame from the first base. Cut back by 4 bases and 4 bases, the V and J ends lie 16 bases apart. The immunoSEQ Assay, a bias-controlled multiplex PCR, was used to amplify TCRbeta CDR3 regions from genomic DNA. Turning to the authors' computational methods: Within the assay, amplification of reference gene primers was used to estimate how many nucleated cells each sample contained. To quantify the absolute abundance of each unique TCRbeta CDR3 rearrangement, sequence reads were collapsed and filtered. For each sample, productive Simpson clonality was calculated by taking the square root of Simpson's diversity index across productive rearrangements. Not all clones reach the TCRdb copy of this immuneACCESS table, which keeps in-frame sequences only. Checked studies attribute under half of the gap to unresolved V genes and leave the rest unexplained. The V and J calls and clone size are taken from that table; D and trimming were inferred from the DNA. The sample has about 140,000 clones on record, almost 90% of them singletons. The top ten hold approximately 1.5% of the sample.

General conclusions and limits of the study: Clinical and demographic metadata were provided uncurated, with the amount varying by source and participant.

A word on this clone: Its antigen has not been determined. No qualities accompany the bases; no much larger clone lies one base away.

Whole blood was collected in K2EDTA tubes by collaborating institutions according to the institutions' own protocols. Collaborator samples were shipped for TCRbeta analysis as frozen whole blood, isolated PBMCs, or DNA extracted from either sample type. This clonotype was obtained from a woman aged 60-75 years with acute or convalescent COVID-19. Specimen: peripheral blood. The chain is made from TRBV3-1 (or the pseudogene TRBV3-2) and TRBJ1-2; TRBD1 is possibly the D segment (5 matching bases). The DNA sequence reads TGTGCCAGCAGCCCAAAGGCAGGGCGGGGCTATGGCTACACCTTC. Translated, this is CASSPKAGRGYGYTF.